The 5 T cell receptor beta chains presented below share a single source sample, sequenced in a study of PD-L1 blockade in urothelial cancer. Here immunoSEQ multiplex PCR was the method, and the copy in TCRdb shows in-frame clones only, minus some. The sample lists about 45,000 clones; about 88% were seen once. Regarding time point: pretreatment peripheral blood. The specimen was PBMCs, collected around atezolizumab (anti-PD-L1) treatment. These receptors were taken from a donor at least 40 years old with urothelial cancer.

This clone was detected only a few times. This chain links TRBV27 with TRBJ1-5; D may be TRBD1 (6 bases). Germline CDR1 reads MNHEY; CDR2 reads SMNVEV (reference sequence). Trimming pared 5 bases from V and 7 bases from J, leaving 21 bases between. This CDR3 is 16 amino acids long. CDR3: CASSPSLRGQGQPQHF. CDR3 DNA sequence: TGTGCCAGCAGTCCCTCACTCAGGGGCCAGGGGCAGCCCCAGCATTTT.

As DNA, the CDR3 is TGTGCCAGCAGCCCCGATATCGGCACCATATATTTT. Translating gives CASSPDIGTIYF. V and J are TRBV11-3 and TRBJ1-3; no firm D call. The CDR3 spans 12 residues. Looked up from germline, CDR1 is SGHNT and CDR2 is YENEEA. Trimming left V 5 bases short and J 9 bases short, with 11 bases between.

J is TRBJ2-4 and V is TRBV10-3, with TRBD2 identical over 9 bases. V trimming: 4 bases; J trimming: 1 base; junction bases outside the gene matches: 8. Germline V CDR1 and CDR2: ENHRY, SYGVKD. The CDR3 is 17 amino acids. The CDR3 DNA reads TGTGCCATCAGTGCGTACAGCGGGGGGTCTGCCAAAAACATTCAGTACTTC. Its translation is CAISAYSGGSAKNIQYF.

The chain recombines TRBV9 with TRBJ1-3, with D possibly being TRBD1 (6 bases). The CDR3 is 16 amino acids. The ends were cut back, 4 bases at V and 0 bases at J, with 14 bases in the middle. CDR1 is SGDLS, CDR2 YYNGEE, per germline. For the CDR3, the DNA is TGTGCCAGCAGCCTCGGGACACCGAGCTCTGGAAACACCATATATTTT. This gives the protein CASSLGTPSSGNTIYF.

The chain combines TRBV28 with TRBJ2-5; 7 bases agree with TRBD1. The J call is uncertain, as TRBJ2-7 better fits the DNA end. Germline loops: CDR1 MDHEN, CDR2 SYDVKM. The CDR3 runs 16 residues. CDR3 residues: CASSLRGLDSAYEQYF. CDR3 in DNA: TGTGCCAGCAGTTTAAGGGGGCTGGACAGCGCCTACGAGCAGTACTTC.